The sequence of this TCR beta chain was determined in a study of cytomegalovirus exposure and HLA in healthy donors. V gave up 7 bases and J gave up 7 bases, with 10 bases separating them. In germline, CDR1 is MNHNS, CDR2 SASEGT. The length of the CDR3 is 11 residues. This clone was seen more than once but under ten times. Vbeta (60) and Jbeta (13) primers were used in the PCR. Assay: immunoSEQ multiplex PCR; the TCRdb copy retains only in-frame clones and omits some. Among some 200,000 clones, 55% to 75% were seen once, and the ten largest hold less than 3%. The chain joins TRBV6-1 to TRBJ2-5; no firm D call. Specimen: PBMCs. The source of this sequence is a man aged 35 to 55 in good health and CMV-seropositive. The CDR3 reads CASIQIPTQYF. DNA for the CDR3: TGTGCCAGCATCCAGATTCCGACCCAGTACTTC.